What follows is one T cell receptor (beta chain) and its context. The data are from a study of cytomegalovirus exposure and HLA in healthy donors. Trimming took 1 base from V and 1 from J, leaving 12 bases between them. The CDR3 length is 16 residues. Germline V lookup: CDR1 SGHDT, CDR2 YYEEEE. The primer mix had 60 Vbeta and 13 Jbeta primers. Sequenced by immunoSEQ multiplex PCR; TCRdb stores in-frame clones only, minus some. Its table lists tens of thousands of clones. This sequence originates from a female donor in good health and CMV-seropositive. Sequencing was performed on PBMCs. The gene calls are TRBV5-6 and TRBJ2-1, with D maybe TRBD2 (6 bases). The CDR3 nucleotides are TGTGCCAGCAGCTTGATGGGGGGAAGGTCCTACAATGAGCAGTTCTTC. It translates to CASSLMGGRSYNEQFF. The full variable domain, its missing parts supplied by reference TRBV5-6 and TRBJ2-1, is DAGVTQSPTHLIKTRGQQVTLRCSPKSGHDTVSWYQQALGQGPQFIFQYYEEEERQRGNFPDRFSGHQFPNYSSELNVNALLLGDSALYLCASSLMGGRSYNEQFFGPGTRLTVL.